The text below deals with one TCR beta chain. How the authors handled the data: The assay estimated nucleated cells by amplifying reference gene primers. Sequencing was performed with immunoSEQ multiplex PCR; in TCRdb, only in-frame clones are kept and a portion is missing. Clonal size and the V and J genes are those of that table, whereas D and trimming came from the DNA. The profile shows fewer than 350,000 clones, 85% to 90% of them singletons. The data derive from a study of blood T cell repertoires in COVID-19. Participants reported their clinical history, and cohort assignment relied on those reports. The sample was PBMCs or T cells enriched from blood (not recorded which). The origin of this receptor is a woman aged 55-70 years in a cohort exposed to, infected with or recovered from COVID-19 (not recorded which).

Here the CDR3 reads CASTAGGAGYNEQFF. The DNA of the CDR3 is TGTGCCAGCACCGCAGGGGGCGCAGGCTACAATGAGCAGTTCTTC. The chain joins TRBV5-4 to TRBJ2-1, with 8 bases lining up with TRBD1. The V gene end was trimmed by 6 bases and the J gene end by 3 bases; junction bases not matched to a gene: 8. The germline V gene has CDR1 SGHNT and CDR2 YYREEE (reference sequence). The CDR3 loop spans 15 amino acids.